These T cell receptor beta chains were read from a single sample in a study of response to subunit inactivated influenza vaccine. TCRdb reanalysed the RT-PCR reads using MiXCR and keeps one entry per CDR3 protein. The sample consists of some 520,000 distinct CDR3 sequences, approximately 15% of them appearing once. The sequenced sample was CD4+ T cells sorted from PBMCs, obtained about 24 months after vaccination. These TCRs come from a man aged 45 to 70 who received an inactivated influenza vaccine. Each CDR3 is given with its conserved first and last residue. The D gene is left open where the match is weak. A row's size may be missing; if present it is once, few, many or a size class.

CDR3nt	CDR3aa	abundance	v_gene	j_gene	d_gene	len
TGCAGTGCTAGAGAAGGCAGCAACTATGGCTACACCTTC	CSAREGSNYGYTF	.	TRBV20-1	TRBJ1-2	.	13
TGCAGTGCTAGAGGGACAGGGAGTAACTATGGCTACACCTTC	CSARGTGSNYGYTF	few	TRBV20-1	TRBJ1-2	TRBD1	14
TGCGCCAGCAGCGGTAGCGGGGGGACGTCCTATGAGCAGTTCTTC	CASSGSGGTSYEQFF	once	TRBV5-1	TRBJ2-1	TRBD2	15
TGTGCCAGCAGCCACAGGGGATTAGGCTACACCTTC	CASSHRGLGYTF	.	TRBV7-2	TRBJ1-2	TRBD1	12
TGCGCCAGCAGCTTGGGGTCAGGGCCGAACACCGGGGAGCTGTTTTTT	CASSLGSGPNTGELFF	many	TRBV5-1	TRBJ2-2	.	16
TGTGCCAGCAGTACCGTGAACACTGAAGCTTTCTTT	CASSTVNTEAFF	many	TRBV6-2/TRBV6-3	TRBJ1-1	.	12
TGCAGTGCCCTGCCTGGGACTAGCGGGGCTCATGAGCAGTTCTTC	CSALPGTSGAHEQFF	.	TRBV20-1	TRBJ2-1	TRBD2	15
TGCGCCAGCAGCTTGGTGAGCGTTGCCCTCTCTGGGGCCAACGTCCTGACTTTC	CASSLVSVALSGANVLTF	few	TRBV5-1	TRBJ2-6	.	18
TGTGCCAGCAGTTTTAGCGGGAGGCCCGCAGATACGCAGTATTTT	CASSFSGRPADTQYF	.	TRBV28	TRBJ2-3	TRBD2	15
TGTGCCAGCACGAACAGGAACCGCGGGGCCGGAGAGACCCAGTACTTC	CASTNRNRGAGETQYF	few	TRBV12-3/TRBV12-4	TRBJ2-5	.	16
TGCAGCGTTGTTAAGGGGACCGCAACTAATGAAAAACTGTTTTTT	CSVVKGTATNEKLFF	few	TRBV29-1	TRBJ1-4	.	15
TGTGCCAGCAGCGAACGGCCGGGACAGCCGAGGGATACGCAGTATTTT	CASSERPGQPRDTQYF	.	TRBV6-2/TRBV6-3	TRBJ2-3	TRBD1	16
TGTGCCAGCAGCTTAGATTGGAGGACAGGGGCTGGCTACACCTTC	CASSLDWRTGAGYTF	many	TRBV11-2	TRBJ1-2	TRBD1	15
TGTGCCAGTAGTACGACAGGAGAGGTCAGAAACATTCAGTACTTC	CASSTTGEVRNIQYF	.	TRBV19	TRBJ2-4	.	15
TGCAGCGTGACCCCGGCTAGCGGGGTTGCAGATACGCAGTATTTT	CSVTPASGVADTQYF	few	TRBV29-1	TRBJ2-3	TRBD2	15
TGTGCCAGCACCATTGCCGGGATTGGAAACACCATATATTTT	CASTIAGIGNTIYF	.	TRBV6-2/TRBV6-3	TRBJ1-3	.	14
TGTGCCAGCAATATCCACCGACAAAGCACCGGGGAGCTGTTTTTT	CASNIHRQSTGELFF	few	TRBV7-2	TRBJ2-2	.	15
TGCAGCGTGGGCGGACTAGCTTCAAACACCGGGGAGCTGTTTTTT	CSVGGLASNTGELFF	.	TRBV29-1	TRBJ2-2	TRBD2	15
TGCAGTGCTAGCTTCGGAGGGGGGAGCACAGATACGCAGTATTTT	CSASFGGGSTDTQYF	many	TRBV20-1	TRBJ2-3	.	15
TGTGCCAGCAGCTTAGTAGGACTAGCGGGGGGGCCATCGGATACGCAGTATTTT	CASSLVGLAGGPSDTQYF	few	TRBV11-2	TRBJ2-3	TRBD2	18
TGTGCCAGTAGTATCAGGTTTGGAAATCAGCCCCAGCATTTT	CASSIRFGNQPQHF	.	TRBV19	TRBJ1-5	.	14
TGTGCCAGCTCACCACCTGAAAACAGGGTCTACAATGAGCAGTTCTTC	CASSPPENRVYNEQFF	.	TRBV18	TRBJ2-1	.	16
TGTGCCAGCAATGAGGGAGGTCGTGAGCAGTTCTTC	CASNEGGREQFF	many	TRBV12-3/TRBV12-4	TRBJ2-1	.	12
TGTGCCACCAGTGCCTTGGGTTACAATGAGCAGTTCTTC	CATSALGYNEQFF	few	TRBV24-1	TRBJ2-1	.	13
TGTGCCAGCAGCCCCCAACTCTCTGGGGCCAACGTCCTGACTTTC	CASSPQLSGANVLTF	few	TRBV12-3/TRBV12-4	TRBJ2-6	.	15